This T cell receptor beta chain originates from a study of a mutant IDH1 vaccine in newly diagnosed glioma. In the study overall: Among treated patients, about 62% were male and approximately 40% female, and mean age was around 40 years. The study's findings and limits: Vaccine-induced immune responses occurred in roughly 95% of patients.

The time point denotes: week 5, during vaccination. Alongside topical imiquimod, each dose of vaccine comprised 300 ug of mutant IDH1 20-mer peptide. Measured with immunoSEQ multiplex PCR; TCRdb has only the in-frame clones, and not every one. The data show around 42,000 clones, roughly 85% seen once. The sample holds a few counts of this clone. What it binds is not known. V shed 4 bases and J shed 6 bases, with 12 bases lying between them. The CDR3 consists of 13 residues. Per the germline V gene, CDR1 is PRHDT and CDR2 is FYEKMQ (reference sequence). The chain employs TRBV13 and TRBJ1-1; the D gene is possibly TRBD1 (5 bases). This receptor was obtained from a man aged 35 to 55 with glioma. The sequencing used PBMCs, collected from a glioma patient whose treatment included an IDH1 peptide vaccine. CDR3 amino acids: CASSSDQGPEAFF. The CDR3 DNA is TGTGCCAGCAGCTCCGACCAGGGACCTGAAGCTTTCTTT.